This is a list of T cell receptor beta chains from one sample in a study of blood T cell repertoires in COVID-19. Produced via immunoSEQ multiplex PCR; TCRdb's table is partial and in-frame only. This sample has roughly 100,000 clones, with about 90% found just once. Sequencing used peripheral blood. These receptors were obtained from a man in his late teens or twenties with acute or convalescent COVID-19. The CDR3 runs from the conserved cysteine through the conserved F or W. D genes are given only for firm matches. The size entry is marked missing in some rows and otherwise reads once, few, many or a size class.

>TRBV19|TRBJ1-5|TRBD1|NA
TGTGCCAGTAGTATATGGTCACAGGGGGCGAATCAGCCCCAGCATTTT
CASSIWSQGANQPQHF
>TRBV9|TRBJ2-1|TRBD2|NA
TGTGCCAGCAGCTTTGCGGGGGACAATGAGCAGTTCTTC
CASSFAGDNEQFF
>TRBV5-6|TRBJ1-5|NA|NA
TGTGCCAGCAGCTTGGGAGGGTACGGAAGCAATCAGCCCCAGCATTTT
CASSLGGYGSNQPQHF
>TRBV3-1/TRBV3-2|TRBJ1-4|TRBD1|NA
TGTGCCAGCAGCCATCGACAGCCAGGGGGTGAAAAACTGTTTTTT
CASSHRQPGGEKLFF
>TRBV9|TRBJ2-1|TRBD2|NA
TGTGCCAGCAGCGTCCACGGGACTAGCGGGATCAATGAGCAGTTCTTC
CASSVHGTSGINEQFF
>TRBV6-5|TRBJ1-4|NA|once
TGTGCCAGCAGTTACTCCGACAGCCCTAATGAAAAACTGTTTTTT
CASSYSDSPNEKLFF
>TRBV7-6|TRBJ2-3|TRBD2|NA
TGTGCCAGCAGTCCCCGGGGGGTAGGTTCCTACACAGATACGCAGTATTTT
CASSPRGVGSYTDTQYF
>TRBV30|TRBJ1-1|NA|NA
TGTGCCTGGAGTGTACGGGTTGGTGGGCCGGGGGCTGAAGCTTTCTTT
CAWSVRVGGPGAEAFF
>TRBV6-5|TRBJ1-1|TRBD1|NA
TGTGCCAGCAGTCAGACAGGGATTGAAGCTTTCTTT
CASSQTGIEAFF
>TRBV14|TRBJ2-1|NA|NA
TGTGCCAGCAGCCAAGATAGAGCCAATGAGCAGTTCTTC
CASSQDRANEQFF